This section outlines one TCR beta chain sequence together with its context. This specimen comes from a study of blood T cell repertoires in COVID-19. Study information: Whether acute or convalescent, the COVID-19 samples came from the United States, Italy and Spain. T cells, B-cell-depleted T cells, or PBMCs supplied cDNA or gDNA.

Source study methods: Amplification from reference gene primers served as the basis for estimated nucleated cell counts. The repertoire was sequenced with immunoSEQ multiplex PCR; TCRdb's copy has only in-frame clones and lacks some. The DNA was the basis for D and trimming; V, J and clone size are from that table. The table has about 27,000 clones, 85% to 90% seen once; the top ten hold around 2.8%. The CDR3 has 14 amino acids. V was shortened by 5 bases and J by 2 bases, with 11 bases between the two germline ends. Per germline, CDR1 SGHAT and CDR2 FQNNGV. The V call is TRBV11-2, the J call TRBJ2-3, with a tentative D call TRBD1 (6 bases). The sequenced sample consisted of peripheral blood. The sequence derives from a human donor in a cohort sampled during active COVID-19. The CDR3, as DNA: TGTGCCAGCAGCCAAGACAGGTTCACAGATACGCAGTATTTT. Protein sequence: CASSQDRFTDTQYF.